This T cell receptor beta chain was captured in a study of response to subunit inactivated influenza vaccine. Study results and caveats: The authors suggested that every seasonal influenza vaccination recruits few new T cells.

Concerning this clonotype itself: Its specificity is not known.

TCRdb ran MiXCR on the RT-PCR reads and lists one entry per CDR3 protein. The sample shows around 710,000 distinct CDR3 sequences, roughly 13% of them seen only once. In germline, CDR1 is DFQATT, CDR2 SNEGSKA (reference sequence). Trimming pared 1 base from V and 4 bases from J, leaving 14 bases between. The CDR3 loop spans 15 amino acids. The sequencing here drew on PBMCs from blood, taken 14 to 15 days before vaccination. V is TRBV20-1 and J is TRBJ1-3, with D perhaps matching TRBD1 (5 bases). The receptor's source is a man aged 45-65 years who received an inactivated influenza vaccine. The CDR3 coding sequence is TGCAGTGCTAGAGTAGCGTTGGGGCGAGGAAACACCATATATTTT. Its translation is CSARVALGRGNTIYF.